One T cell receptor (beta chain) is described in this entry. The V gene's germline CDR1 is LGHNA and CDR2 YNFKEQ. Losses at the gene ends were 2 bases for V and 2 bases for J; bases not matched to a gene: 6. The CDR3 is made up of 16 amino acids. This entry is derived from a study of blood T cell repertoires in COVID-19. On the study more broadly: Collection of acute and convalescent COVID-19 samples took place in the United States, Italy and Spain. Sample material is recorded as cDNA or gDNA derived from T cells, B-cell-depleted T cells, or PBMCs.

Method: immunoSEQ multiplex PCR; TCRdb's copy keeps in-frame clones and lacks some. The profile shows approximately 93,000 clones, around 89% of them singletons. The sample consisted of peripheral blood. The TCR sequence derives from a man aged 55 to 70 with acute or convalescent COVID-19. The chain recombines TRBV4-2 with TRBJ2-3, with TRBD2 matching 8 bases. This CDR3 is CASSQLSGGATDTQYF. CDR3 bases: TGTGCCAGCAGCCAACTCTCGGGGGGGGCCACAGATACGCAGTATTTT.